A single sample gave rise to the 12 T cell receptor beta chains below, sequenced in a study of cytomegalovirus exposure and HLA in healthy donors. The PCR had 60 Vbeta and 13 Jbeta primers. Method: immunoSEQ multiplex PCR; TCRdb's copy keeps in-frame clones and lacks some. This table has around 94,000 clones, about 76% appearing once. Source material: PBMCs. The receptors derive from a woman in her thirties or forties in good health and CMV-seronegative.

The rearrangement joins TRBV19 to TRBJ1-1; D perhaps matches TRBD1 (6 bases). V was clipped by 3 bases and J by 4 bases, with 15 bases between them. In germline, CDR1 is LNHDA, CDR2 SQIVND (reference sequence). The CDR3 runs to 15 residues. The CDR3 DNA reads TGTGCCAGTAGTATTCCACAGGGCGGACGCACTGAAGCTTTCTTT. Translating gives CASSIPQGGRTEAFF. The full variable domain, with the rest looked up from reference TRBV19 and TRBJ1-1, is DGGITQSPKYLFRKEGQNVTLSCEQNLNHDAMYWYRQDPGQGLRLIYYSQIVNDFQKGDIAEGYSVSREKKESFPLTVTSAQKNPTAFYLCASSIPQGGRTEAFFGQGTRLTVV.

J is TRBJ2-5 and V is TRBV5-5; tentatively, D is TRBD2 (6 bases). Trimming left V 1 base short and J 5 bases short, with 9 bases between. The CDR3 is made up of 13 amino acids. CDR1 SGHKS and CDR2 YYEKEE come from the germline V gene (reference sequence). The CDR3 spells CASSLPGDETQYF. The CDR3, as DNA: TGTGCCAGCAGCTTGCCGGGGGATGAGACCCAGTACTTC.

The chain recombines TRBV2 with TRBJ1-2; TRBD1 matches at 10 bases. Germline V gene lookup returns CDR1 SNHLY and CDR2 FYNNEI. The CDR3 totals 18 residues. J was trimmed by 4 bases and V by 7 bases; bases with no gene match: 18. Here the CDR3 reads CASIGVRDRGRSGYGYTF. CDR3 sequence (DNA): TGTGCCAGCATTGGTGTCCGGGACAGGGGACGTAGTGGCTATGGCTACACCTTC.

The rearrangement joins TRBV9 to TRBJ2-7; 10 bases align to TRBD2. V lost 3 bases and J lost 3; bases outside the gene matches: 6. Germline CDR1 is SGDLS and CDR2 is YYNGEE. The CDR3 loop spans 15 amino acids. Here the CDR3 DNA reads TGTGCCAGCAGCGCCTCCGGGACTAGCGACTACGAGCAGTACTTC. Translating gives CASSASGTSDYEQYF.

Worth noting for this clone: The likely explanation is a read error, given a far larger clone one base away. In the same sample, other DNA sequences code for this CDR3. The rearrangement joins TRBV5-1 to TRBJ1-2, with TRBD1 matching over 8 bases. Germline CDR1 and CDR2: SGHRS and YFSETQ. CDR3 size: 15 residues. The CDR3 DNA reads TGCGCCAGCAGCATGGAGCCTCAGGGGGCCTATGGCTACACTTTC. Protein: CASSMEPQGAYGYTF. Full variable domain (rest looked up from reference TRBV5-1 and TRBJ1-2): KAGVTQTPRYLIKTRGQQVTLSCSPISGHRSVSWYQQTPGQGLQFLFEYFSETQRNKGNFPGRFSGRQFSNSRSEMNVSTLELGDSALYLCASSMEPQGAYGYTFGSGTRLTVV.

This rearrangement joins TRBV7-6 to TRBJ1-5; no reliable D call. CDR1 and CDR2 from the germline V gene are SGHVS and FNYEAQ. CDR3 length: 13 amino acids. V was clipped by 3 bases and J by 7 bases, with 10 bases between them. CDR3 DNA sequence: TGTGCCAGCAGCTTTGATATGAGCCAGCCCCAGCATTTT. Its protein product is CASSFDMSQPQHF.

The chain has TRBV27 and TRBJ2-1; possible D gene TRBD2, 5 bases. Trimming stripped 9 bases from V and 8 bases from J, with 14 bases between. CDR1 and CDR2 from the germline V gene are MNHEY and SMNVEV (reference sequence). CDR3 length: 12 residues. CDR3 sequence reads: CARENSEDEQFF. DNA for the CDR3: TGTGCCAGGGAAAATTCGGAGGATGAGCAGTTCTTC.

The J gene is TRBJ2-2, the V gene TRBV7-9, with D maybe TRBD2 (6 bases). V lost 6 bases to trimming and J lost 8 bases, with 13 bases between them. The CDR3 contains 13 residues. Germline V lookup: CDR1 SEHNR, CDR2 FQNEAQ (reference sequence). Here the CDR3 DNA reads TGTGCCAGCAGAGTACGGGACTCGGGGGAGCTGTTTTTT. As protein: CASRVRDSGELFF.

This rearrangement joins TRBV5-1 to TRBJ2-7; D gene ambiguous. This CDR3 has 13 amino acids. V lost 1 base, J lost 3 bases, and 8 bases lay in between. Per germline, CDR1 SGHRS and CDR2 YFSETQ. Here the CDR3 reads CASSLTYYYEQYF. Written as DNA, the CDR3 is TGCGCCAGCAGCTTGACATACTACTACGAGCAGTACTTC.

V gene TRBV6-1 combines with J gene TRBJ1-5; the D is unclear. CDR1 and CDR2 (germline): MNHNS, SASEGT. CDR3 size: 14 residues. V dropped 1 base and J dropped 6 bases, with 10 bases sitting between them. CDR3 loop: CASSEDQVSQPQHF. The CDR3 bases are TGTGCCAGCAGTGAAGATCAGGTCAGTCAGCCCCAGCATTTT.

The chain has TRBV19 and TRBJ2-1, with TRBD2 matching over 12 bases. This CDR3 spans 14 amino acids. The V segment lost 6 bases and the J segment 6 bases; nucleotides outside the gene matches: 3. Germline CDR1 reads LNHDA; CDR2 reads SQIVND (reference sequence). This CDR3 is CASSRGLAGNEQFF. The CDR3 region has the DNA TGTGCCAGTAGCCGGGGACTAGCGGGCAATGAGCAGTTCTTC.

The CDR3 nucleotides read TGTGCCAGCAGCTTGATAGGACAGACTGGCCAGCCCCAGCATTTT. This gives the protein CASSLIGQTGQPQHF. The chain carries TRBV7-6 and TRBJ1-5; D is perhaps TRBD1 (6 bases). The V end lost 3 bases, the J end lost 7 bases, and 16 bases lay between the germline ends. The CDR3 is 15 residues long. Germline values: CDR1 SGHVS, CDR2 FNYEAQ.